This entry describes one TCR beta chain. The target antigen is unknown. Described treatment: oral pan-JAK inhibitor, 5-10 mg twice daily. Specimens obtained from alopecia areata patients comprised lesional scalp punch biopsies and peripheral blood. These data belong to a study of CD8+ T cells in alopecia areata. Study-level results: Tofacitinib significantly reduced both scalp clonality and expanded CD8+ clones among the top 100. Affected scalp, especially in alopecia totalis/universalis, had a higher clonality than normal scalp did. The link between baseline CD8+ expansion and response remains uncertain with one nonresponder.

CDR3 length: 17 residues. The germline V gene has CDR1 LNHDA and CDR2 SQIVND (reference sequence). The J segment lost 6 bases and the V segment lost 4 bases, leaving 9 bases of the junction unmatched. RNA was isolated and reverse transcribed to cDNA, the sequencing template. Profiling relied on immunoSEQ multiplex PCR, and the TCRdb table lists in-frame clones only, not all of them. The sample has roughly 100,000 clones; 65% to 90% are singletons. V is TRBV19 and J is TRBJ1-6; TRBD1 matches 10 bases. This material consisted of CD8+ T cells sorted from blood, taken at roughly week 30, from a patient treated with tofacitinib. The receptor was derived from a human donor with alopecia areata. The CDR3 loop is CASSTLVRDRGNSPLHF. The CDR3 DNA sequence: TGTGCCAGTAGTACGTTGGTCCGGGACAGGGGTAATTCACCCCTCCACTTT.